The next 20 T cell receptor beta chains were all read from a single sample in a study of cytomegalovirus exposure and HLA in healthy donors. 13 Jbeta primers and 60 Vbeta primers were used for the PCR. Some clones are missing from TCRdb's copy, which holds only in-frame ones; the method was immunoSEQ multiplex PCR. The sample consists of a few hundred thousand clones, around nine tenths of them appearing once. Material: PBMCs. Source of these receptors: a girl aged 2 to 9 in good health and CMV-seronegative.

As concerns this clone: An end of the junction differs from the germline gene, which may be a read error. This rearrangement joins TRBV7-2 to TRBJ2-7; the D gene is possibly TRBD2 (5 bases). Germline CDR1 and CDR2: SGHTA and FQGNSA. CDR3 size: 14 residues. CDR3 nucleotide sequence: TGTGCCAGCAGCGTAGCGATAGAAACCTACGAGCAGTACTTC. Translating gives CASSVAIETYEQYF.

V usage is TRBV11-1 and J usage is TRBJ2-5; D might be TRBD1 (5 bases). From germline, CDR1 is SGHAT and CDR2 FQDESV (reference sequence). The CDR3 consists of 11 residues. Trimming cost V 5 bases and J 5 bases, with 6 bases left between them. The CDR3 protein is CASSNRETQYF. In DNA form, the CDR3 reads TGTGCCAGCAGCAACAGGGAGACCCAGTACTTC.

The chain uses TRBV5-8 and TRBJ2-3, with TRBD1 matching 10 bases. CDR1 is SGHTS and CDR2 is YDEGEE in the germline V gene. The CDR3 runs 15 residues. J was trimmed by 2 bases and V by 4 bases; bases with no gene match: 4. As DNA, the CDR3 is TGTGCCAGCAGCGCCGGGACAGGGGTCACAGATACGCAGTATTTT. Protein: CASSAGTGVTDTQYF.

This clone was recorded once. The chain recombines TRBV5-6 with TRBJ2-1; D possibly corresponds to TRBD2 (5 bases). V was pared by 5 bases and J by 15 bases, with 18 bases between. The germline V gene encodes CDR1 SGHDT and CDR2 YYEEEE. This CDR3 region has 12 residues. The CDR3 sequence is CASSYGLHEGFF. Here the CDR3 DNA reads TGTGCCAGCAGTTACGGTCTCCACGAGGGGTTCTTC.

This clone is a singleton in its sample. The rearrangement links TRBV6-6 to TRBJ2-5; D possibly corresponds to TRBD1 (6 bases). Germline CDR1 and CDR2: MNHNY and SVGAGI (reference sequence). Trimming shortened V by 8 bases and J by 5 bases, and 12 bases separated the two germline ends. The CDR3 runs to 12 residues. CDR3 DNA sequence: TGTGCCAGCTCAACAGGGTGGGAGACCCAGTACTTC. Its protein product is CASSTGWETQYF.

The rearrangement uses TRBV27 and TRBJ1-6, with 7 bases identical to TRBD1. CDR3 length: 15 amino acids. J was trimmed by 3 bases and V by 5 bases; bases with no gene match: 4. Germline assignment: CDR1 MNHEY and CDR2 SMNVEV (reference sequence). The CDR3 bases are TGTGCCAGCAGTACAGGGGTTGGCTATAATTCACCCCTCCACTTT. The encoded protein is CASSTGVGYNSPLHF.

The chain uses TRBV4-2 and TRBJ2-3; TRBD2 matches at 8 bases. The germline V gene has CDR1 LGHNA and CDR2 YNFKEQ. The CDR3 is made up of 16 amino acids. J lost 6 bases, V lost 2 bases, and 10 bases had no gene match. The CDR3 DNA follows: TGTGCCAGCAGCCAACGGGTTAGCGGGATTGGCGATACGCAGTATTTT. This translates into CASSQRVSGIGDTQYF.

The chain carries TRBV6-5 and TRBJ2-5; 7 bases map to TRBD2. CDR3 length: 12 residues. V gave up 6 bases and J gave up 7 bases; unmatched junction bases: 5. Germline V gives CDR1 MNHEY, CDR2 SVGAGI. The CDR3, as DNA: TGTGCCAGCAGGACTAGCCGAGGGACCCAGTACTTC. Its protein product is CASRTSRGTQYF.

This chain connects TRBV10-1 to TRBJ2-2; 8 nucleotides agree with TRBD1. The germline gives CDR1 WNHNN, CDR2 SYGVQD (reference sequence). The junction had 1 base not matched to a gene; V was cut back by 6 bases and J by 1 base. This CDR3 is 14 amino acids long. For the CDR3, the DNA is TGCGCCAGCAGAGGGACAGGGAACACCGGGGAGCTGTTTTTT. It translates to CASRGTGNTGELFF.

V is TRBV5-6 and J is TRBJ1-5, with D unclear. Germline V lookup: CDR1 SGHDT, CDR2 YYEEEE. The CDR3 is 13 amino acids. The V end lost 4 bases, the J end lost 6 bases, and 11 bases lay between the germline ends. CDR3: CASSPVAGQPQHF. The CDR3 region has the DNA TGTGCCAGCAGCCCGGTGGCGGGTCAGCCCCAGCATTTT.

The chain couples TRBV5-4 to TRBJ2-2, with TRBD1 matching over 9 bases. CDR1 SGHNT and CDR2 YYREEE come from the germline V gene (reference sequence). The V gene end was trimmed by 4 bases and the J gene end by 5 bases; junction bases not matched to a gene: 6. The CDR3 is made up of 15 amino acids. CDR3 coding DNA: TGTGCCAGCAGCCTGGGACAGGGCGGAACCGGGGAGCTGTTTTTT. Translation: CASSLGQGGTGELFF. Full variable domain (outside the CDR3, taken from reference TRBV5-4 and TRBJ2-2): ETGVTQSPTHLIKTRGQQVTLRCSSQSGHNTVSWYQQALGQGPQFIFQYYREEENGRGNFPPRFSGLQFPNYSSELNVNALELDDSALYLCASSLGQGGTGELFFGEGSRLTVL.

The chain combines TRBV6-5 with TRBJ2-5; 7 bases line up with TRBD1. The end of the DNA aligns better with TRBJ2-7, so the J call may be wrong. CDR1 is MNHEY and CDR2 is SVGAGI in the germline V gene. This CDR3 spans 15 amino acids. The CDR3 nucleotides read TGTGCCAGCAGTTACCAGGCAGGGGGTACCTACGAGCAGTACTTC. Translation: CASSYQAGGTYEQYF.

This clone has a handful of counts. The gene calls are TRBV6-5 and TRBJ2-2; D unresolved. Germline V CDR1 and CDR2: MNHEY, SVGAGI. The CDR3 has 12 amino acids. Deletions cut 6 bases from V and 1 base from J, with 3 bases between. CDR3 sequence: CASSMNTGELFF. The CDR3 nucleotides read TGTGCCAGCAGCATGAACACCGGGGAGCTGTTTTTT.

The rearrangement joins TRBV7-5 to TRBJ1-5; TRBD1, as called in the table, went unchecked against the DNA. TRBV7-5 is a pseudogene segment. The CDR3 is 16 amino acids. DNA for the CDR3: TGTGCCAGAAGCAAAGTCGGACAGGGGGTCAATCAGCCCCAGCATTTT. Its protein is CARSKVGQGVNQPQHF.

This chain links TRBV29-1 with TRBJ1-5, with D perhaps TRBD1 (5 bases). The CDR3 totals 19 residues. Germline lookup yields CDR1 SQVTM and CDR2 ANQGSEA. The ends were cut back, 4 bases at V and 7 bases at J, with 32 bases in the middle. This chain's CDR3 is CSVVFGGGLGPTARQPQHF. The CDR3, as DNA: TGCAGCGTTGTTTTCGGGGGGGGTCTAGGCCCGACAGCTAGACAGCCCCAGCATTTT.

J is TRBJ2-5 and V is TRBV6-5; TRBD1 matches at 7 bases. Per germline, CDR1 MNHEY and CDR2 SVGAGI. V was clipped by 7 bases and J by 1 base; unmatched bases: 9. This CDR3 is built from 15 residues. The CDR3 protein is CASKRQGLLQETQYF. The CDR3 DNA sequence: TGTGCCAGCAAAAGACAGGGCCTTCTCCAAGAGACCCAGTACTTC.

The chain has TRBV7-6 and TRBJ2-7; 10 positions match TRBD1. Germline-derived CDR1 and CDR2 are SGHVS and FNYEAQ. This CDR3 spans 14 amino acids. Trimming cost V 5 bases and J 5 bases; bases outside gene matches: 6. CDR3 nucleotide sequence: TGTGCCAGCAGCCCGAGACAGGGGGCCAACGAGCAGTACTTC. Protein sequence: CASSPRQGANEQYF.

The chain links TRBV27 to TRBJ1-2, with a tentative D call TRBD1 (5 bases). Germline V lookup: CDR1 MNHEY, CDR2 SMNVEV (reference sequence). Trimming left V 3 bases short and J 4 bases short, with 15 bases between. The CDR3 contains 15 residues. The CDR3: CASSFGRDVVYGYTF. In nucleotides, the CDR3 is TGTGCCAGCAGTTTTGGGCGGGACGTGGTCTATGGCTACACCTTC.

The V call is TRBV15, the J call TRBJ1-4; D ambiguous. Trimming took off 3 bases at V and 0 bases at J, with 8 bases between the two ends. The V gene's germline CDR1 is LNHNV and CDR2 YYDKDF (reference sequence). CDR3 length: 15 residues. The chain's CDR3 is CATSSEYATNEKLFF. CDR3 nucleotides: TGTGCCACCAGCAGCGAGTATGCAACTAATGAAAAACTGTTTTTT.

The chain uses TRBV19 and TRBJ2-3, with 13 bases identical to TRBD2. The CDR3 has 15 residues. Germline values: CDR1 LNHDA, CDR2 SQIVND (reference sequence). Trimming took 5 bases from V and 5 from J; bases not matched to a gene: 4. The CDR3 sequence is CASSRLAGGGDTQYF. CDR3 DNA sequence: TGTGCCAGTAGTCGACTAGCGGGAGGTGGAGATACGCAGTATTTT.